This T cell receptor beta chain was sequenced for a study of persistence of HIV-infected CD4 T cells. Findings and caveats of the study: CMV- and Gag-responding cells had lower TCRbeta richness than CD3/CD28-responding cells. TCR analyses could not target the rare provirus-carrying CMV-responding cells.

Germline CDR1 reads ENHRY; CDR2 reads SYGVKD. V gave up 11 bases and J gave up 1 base; unmatched junction bases: 7. The CDR3 has 15 amino acids. This clone occurred once. Its specificity is not known. The stimulus was an HIV-1 Gag 15-mer peptide pool, 1 ug/peptide/mL. CD40L-negative CD69-negative CD45RO-high memory CD4+ T cells were sorted as populations depleted of antigen-responding cells. Donors were HIV-1-infected adults who began suppressive ART during chronic infection. Sequencing used immunoSEQ version 4 in survey mode. The repertoire was sequenced with immunoSEQ multiplex PCR; TCRdb's copy has only in-frame clones and lacks some. The sample has 25,000 to 40,000 clones; 80% to 90% are singletons.

The sequence was collected from an adult woman with HIV who was CMV-seropositive. The chain carries TRBV10-3 and TRBJ2-6; 8 nucleotides match TRBD1. This specimen was CD4+ T cells sorted from PBMCs after 18-hour stimulation, taken from a patient who received antiretroviral therapy. As DNA, the CDR3 is TGTGCCGTCGGACAGGGACTTTCTGGGGCCAACGTCCTGACTTTC. This codes for CAVGQGLSGANVLTF.